This T cell receptor (beta chain) appears in the sequencing data of a study of OX40 agonist ivuxolimab in advanced cancers. Overall study: Ivuxolimab doses were 0.01, 0.1, 0.3, 1.5, 3 or 10 mg/kg every 2 weeks. Findings and limits, study-wide: Doses of 0.1 to 3.0 mg/kg were accompanied by clonal expansion of CD4+ and CD8+ blood T cells by week 6. Researchers did not determine the expanded peripheral T cells' antigen specificity. Expanded clones were, on average, more numerous among CD8+ T cells than CD4+.

On this clone itself: The target antigen is unknown.

Germline lookup yields CDR1 LGHNA and CDR2 YSLEER. V gave up 4 bases and J gave up 2 bases; unmatched junction bases: 5. The CDR3 is made up of 15 amino acids. Profiled with immunoSEQ multiplex PCR; TCRdb holds only in-frame clones, not every one. The sample yields around 67,000 clones, 70% to 90% seen once. J is TRBJ2-7 and V is TRBV4-3; 10 positions match TRBD1. The receptor was derived from an adult with an advanced solid tumor such as melanoma, head and neck, liver or kidney cancer. The sample was CD4+ or CD8+ T cells sorted from blood, taken in a trial of the OX40 agonist ivuxolimab. The CDR3, as DNA: TGCGCCAGCAGCCTACGACAGGGGGCCCCCTACGAGCAGTACTTC. This translates into CASSLRQGAPYEQYF.